A single sample is the source of the 26 T cell receptor beta chains below, sequenced in a study of identifying expanded T cells in peripheral blood. TCRdb keeps only in-frame clones here, not all; method: immunoSEQ multiplex PCR. The data contain roughly 120,000 clones, about 88% of them singletons. Source material: blood. These receptors were obtained from a person aged 18 to 70 in good health.

This rearrangement joins TRBV6-5 to TRBJ1-1, with TRBD1 matching 8 bases. CDR3 length: 13 amino acids. The germline CDR1 and CDR2 sequences are MNHEY and SVGAGI. The V gene end was trimmed by 7 bases and the J gene end by 5 bases; junction bases not matched to a gene: 6. The CDR3 loop is CASTGGVRTEAFF. DNA of the CDR3: TGTGCCAGCACAGGGGGCGTTCGAACTGAAGCTTTCTTT.

V and J are TRBV6-5 and TRBJ2-7; a possible D gene is TRBD2 (5 bases). The V end was cut by 6 bases, the J end by 7 bases, with 13 bases between. The CDR3 contains 12 residues. The V gene's germline CDR1 is MNHEY and CDR2 SVGAGI. CDR3 coding DNA: TGTGCCAGCAGGACGAACGGGGATGAGCAGTACTTC. Translating it yields CASRTNGDEQYF.

V is TRBV18 and J is TRBJ1-2; D is uncertain. V dropped 1 base and J dropped 2 bases, with 5 bases sitting between them. The V gene's germline CDR1 is KGHSH and CDR2 LQKENI. There are 13 residues in the CDR3. The CDR3 sequence: CASSPLGNYGYTF. For the CDR3, the DNA is TGTGCCAGCTCACCACTAGGGAACTATGGCTACACCTTC.

The chain couples TRBV29-1 to TRBJ2-1, with D perhaps matching TRBD2 (6 bases). The CDR3 is 13 residues long. V lost 3 bases and J lost 0, with 6 bases in between. Germline loops: CDR1 SQVTM, CDR2 ANQGSEA. The chain's CDR3 is CSVEGGSYNEQFF. The CDR3 bases are TGCAGCGTTGAGGGAGGCTCCTACAATGAGCAGTTCTTC.

The rearrangement joins TRBV18 to TRBJ2-2; 8 nucleotides align to TRBD1. CDR1 KGHSH and CDR2 LQKENI come from the germline V gene. Trimming removed 1 base from V and 5 bases from J; junction bases left unmatched: 15. The CDR3 runs 19 residues. CDR3 in DNA: TGTGCCAGCTCACCACTGGCCTTATTGGACAGGGTGATGACCGGGGAGCTGTTTTTT. Its protein is CASSPLALLDRVMTGELFF.

This clone has a handful of counts. The chain carries TRBV28 and TRBJ1-1; 9 bases map to TRBD1. V shed 1 base, J shed 10 bases, and the junction held 7 bases outside the gene matches. The CDR3 extends over 14 amino acids. Per the germline V gene, CDR1 is MDHEN and CDR2 is SYDVKM. For the CDR3, the DNA is TGTGCCAGCAGTTTATTGATGGGGACAGGGATAGCTTTCTTT. Its protein is CASSLLMGTGIAFF.

The V and J genes are TRBV5-1 and TRBJ2-5; D gene unclear. The CDR3 totals 13 residues. V lost 1 base and J 1 base, leaving 5 bases between the germline ends. From germline, CDR1 is SGHRS and CDR2 YFSETQ. Here the CDR3 reads CASSLRSQETQYF. CDR3 in DNA: TGCGCCAGCAGCTTGAGAAGCCAAGAGACCCAGTACTTC.

This clone showed up just a few times. The genes are TRBV6-1 and TRBJ1-2; 8 bases align to TRBD1. The V segment lost 6 bases and the J segment 6 bases; nucleotides outside the gene matches: 6. The germline CDR1 and CDR2 sequences are MNHNS and SASEGT. The CDR3 has 13 residues. The CDR3 region has the DNA TGTGCCAGCAGGGTTACAGGGGGAGATGGCTACACCTTC. It translates to CASRVTGGDGYTF.

The chain carries TRBV28 and TRBJ2-3; 13 bases align to TRBD2. CDR3 length: 16 amino acids. V gave up 5 bases and J gave up 3 bases; unmatched junction bases: 5. CDR1 and CDR2 from the germline V gene are MDHEN and SYDVKM. The DNA of the CDR3 is TGTGCCAGCAGTCGGACTAGCGGGAGTCATACAGATACGCAGTATTTT. It translates to CASSRTSGSHTDTQYF.

The chain recombines TRBV7-9 with TRBJ2-2; 13 nucleotides line up with TRBD2. V dropped 7 bases and J dropped 0; count of bases not matched to a gene: 11. The CDR3 has 19 residues. CDR1 SEHNR and CDR2 FQNEAQ come from the germline V gene (reference sequence). The CDR3 loop reads CASIRPGTSGAPNTGELFF. The CDR3 bases are TGTGCCAGCATCCGTCCTGGGACTAGCGGGGCGCCGAACACCGGGGAGCTGTTTTTT.

The chain is built from TRBV7-9 and TRBJ1-3; D uncertain. CDR1 SEHNR and CDR2 FQNEAQ come from the germline V gene (reference sequence). The CDR3 is 13 residues long. V dropped 1 base and J dropped 4 bases, with 5 bases sitting between them. Here the CDR3 DNA reads TGTGCCAGCAGCTTAGTGGGGGGAAACACCATATATTTT. It translates to CASSLVGGNTIYF.

The chain recombines TRBV4-2 with TRBJ1-6; 8 bases agree with TRBD1. CDR1 is LGHNA and CDR2 is YNFKEQ in the germline V gene. The J segment lost 9 bases and the V segment lost 0 bases, leaving 7 bases of the junction unmatched. This CDR3 spans 16 amino acids. CDR3 residues: CASSQDGQGATSPLHF. The CDR3 DNA sequence: TGTGCCAGCAGCCAAGACGGCCAGGGGGCGACTTCACCCCTCCACTTT.

The chain uses TRBV4-2 and TRBJ1-2; TRBD1 is a possible D gene (6 bases). CDR1 and CDR2 (germline): LGHNA, YNFKEQ. V was cut by 5 bases and J by 4 bases, with 17 bases left in between. This CDR3 comprises 15 residues. CDR3 loop: CASSLDAGRGYGYTF. The CDR3 coding sequence is TGTGCCAGCAGCTTGGATGCGGGCAGGGGCTATGGCTACACCTTC.

The chain uses TRBV5-1 and TRBJ2-1, with 8 bases lining up with TRBD1. CDR1 and CDR2 (germline): SGHRS, YFSETQ. The CDR3 is 14 residues long. V gave up 5 bases and J gave up 2 bases; unmatched junction bases: 3. The CDR3: CASSDRGPYNEQFF. The DNA of the CDR3 is TGCGCCAGCAGTGACAGGGGACCCTACAATGAGCAGTTCTTC.

The CDR3 DNA follows: TGTGCCTGGAGTGGGACCAGGAATCAGCCCCAGCATTTT. Amino acid sequence: CAWSGTRNQPQHF. The chain recombines TRBV30 with TRBJ1-5, with D unclear. V was clipped by 1 base and J by 4 bases, with 8 bases between them. Germline CDR1 and CDR2: GTSNPN and SVGIG (reference sequence). CDR3 length: 13 residues.

This clone was seen only once. J is TRBJ2-1 and V is TRBV5-1; TRBD2 aligns across 12 bases. Trimming took 2 bases from V and 4 from J; bases not matched to a gene: 13. The CDR3 consists of 19 residues. Germline V CDR1 and CDR2: SGHRS, YFSETQ. The DNA for the CDR3 is TGCGCCAGCAGCTTCTTAGACTTAACTAGCGGGGGGTTTTACAATGAGCAGTTCTTC. Protein: CASSFLDLTSGGFYNEQFF.

The chain recombines TRBV28 with TRBJ1-4, with 11 nucleotides matching TRBD1. With 7 bases clipped from V and 5 bases from J, the junction kept 3 bases outside the gene matches. This CDR3 spans 14 amino acids. Germline assignment: CDR1 MDHEN and CDR2 SYDVKM. The CDR3 reads CASIRDRGNEKLFF. The CDR3 region has the DNA TGTGCCAGCATCAGGGACAGGGGGAATGAAAAACTGTTTTTT.

The chain links TRBV2 to TRBJ2-3; 13 nucleotides match TRBD2. Germline-derived CDR1 and CDR2 are SNHLY and FYNNEI. Unmatched junction bases numbered 4, after V lost 6 bases and J lost 4 bases. CDR3 length: 15 amino acids. The CDR3 loop is CASRATSGGSDTQYF. CDR3 in DNA: TGTGCCAGCAGGGCGACTAGCGGGGGGTCAGATACGCAGTATTTT.

This clone turned up a few times. The V gene is TRBV4-3, the J gene TRBJ1-1; the D gene is possibly TRBD1 (5 bases). V dropped 4 bases and J dropped 6 bases, with 15 bases sitting between them. Germline loops: CDR1 LGHNA, CDR2 YSLEER. This CDR3 is 14 amino acids long. The CDR3 here is CASSLIQERPEAFF. CDR3 nucleotide sequence: TGCGCCAGCAGCCTAATACAGGAGAGGCCTGAAGCTTTCTTT.

As regards this clone: The sample carries other DNA sequences with the same CDR3. J is TRBJ2-7 and V is TRBV4-3, with 7 bases matching TRBD2. V trimming: 1 base; J trimming: 3 bases; junction bases outside the gene matches: 3. CDR3 size: 14 residues. Looked up from germline, CDR1 is LGHNA and CDR2 is YSLEER. The CDR3 region is CASSQAGGGYEQYF. The CDR3 DNA follows: TGCGCCAGCAGCCAAGCTGGGGGGGGCTACGAGCAGTACTTC.

The chain has TRBV27 and TRBJ2-2, with 10 bases fitting TRBD1. The CDR3 totals 16 residues. CDR1 is MNHEY, CDR2 SMNVEV, per germline (reference sequence). With 3 bases clipped from V and 2 bases from J, the junction kept 3 bases outside the gene matches. This CDR3 is CASSFLTGGNTGELFF. The DNA for the CDR3 is TGTGCCAGCAGTTTCCTGACAGGGGGCAACACCGGGGAGCTGTTTTTT.

The rearrangement joins TRBV10-3 to TRBJ2-3; D may be TRBD1 (5 bases). Trimming took off 3 bases at V and 1 base at J, with 11 bases between the two ends. CDR3 size: 15 residues. Germline CDR1 reads ENHRY; CDR2 reads SYGVKD. This CDR3 is CAISEGALGTDTQYF. DNA for the CDR3: TGTGCCATCAGTGAAGGGGCGCTGGGCACAGATACGCAGTATTTT.

CDR3 coding DNA: TGTGCCAGCGGTAGCAATCAGCCCCAGCATTTT. This sequence encodes CASGSNQPQHF. The V and J genes are TRBV6-5 and TRBJ1-5; D gene uncertain. Germline V gene lookup returns CDR1 MNHEY and CDR2 SVGAGI. The CDR3 spans 11 residues. The V end lost 8 bases, the J end lost 0 bases, and 2 bases lay between the germline ends.

The CDR3 DNA reads TGCAGCGTTGAAGGGGAAGGGGGCGGGTACGAGCAGTACTTC. Encoded protein: CSVEGEGGGYEQYF. The chain links TRBV29-1 to TRBJ2-7; 7 nucleotides agree with TRBD1. With V trimmed by 1 base and J by 4 bases, 7 bases remained unmatched. CDR1 is SQVTM, CDR2 ANQGSEA, per germline. The CDR3 sequence is 14 residues long.

The gene calls are TRBV5-1 and TRBJ2-1; 7 bases map to TRBD1. V dropped 5 bases and J dropped 7; count of bases not matched to a gene: 12. The CDR3 is 15 amino acids. Looked up from germline, CDR1 is SGHRS and CDR2 is YFSETQ. The CDR3 spells CASRLQTGRSNEQFF. The CDR3, as DNA: TGCGCCAGCAGGCTTCAGACAGGGCGGTCAAATGAGCAGTTCTTC.

This clone has only one observation. The chain links TRBV2 to TRBJ1-5; a possible D gene is TRBD1 (5 bases). The CDR3 extends over 15 amino acids. The germline gives CDR1 SNHLY, CDR2 FYNNEI. Between the trimmed V and J ends, which lost 5 bases and 0 bases, there was a span of 11 bases. The CDR3, as DNA: TGTGCCAGCAGTCAGGACAACTATAGCAATCAGCCCCAGCATTTT. Translation: CASSQDNYSNQPQHF. The variable domain in full, completed from reference TRBV2 and TRBJ1-5, reads EPEVTQTPSHQVTQMGQEVILRCVPISNHLYFYWYRQILGQKVEFLVSFYNNEISEKSEIFDDQFSVERPDGSNFTLKIRSTKLEDSAMYFCASSQDNYSNQPQHFGDGTRLSIL.